The clone carrying this TCR beta chain was picked up one time. This sample was taken from a study of cytomegalovirus exposure and HLA in healthy donors. Losses at the gene ends were 6 bases for V and 5 bases for J; bases not matched to a gene: 9. The CDR3 totals 14 residues. Germline CDR1 LNHNV, CDR2 YYDKDF (reference sequence). Primers included in the PCR were 60 Vbeta and 13 Jbeta primers. Sequencing was performed with immunoSEQ multiplex PCR; in TCRdb, only in-frame clones are kept and a portion is missing. The sample consists of around 90,000 clones, 78% of them appearing once. The TCR was taken from a woman in her thirties or forties in good health and CMV-seronegative. The sequenced sample consisted of PBMCs. This chain uses TRBV15 with TRBJ2-7, with TRBD2 matching 8 bases. This chain's CDR3 is CATSPGLVNHEQYF. The DNA for the CDR3 is TGTGCCACCAGTCCGGGACTAGTTAACCACGAGCAGTACTTC.